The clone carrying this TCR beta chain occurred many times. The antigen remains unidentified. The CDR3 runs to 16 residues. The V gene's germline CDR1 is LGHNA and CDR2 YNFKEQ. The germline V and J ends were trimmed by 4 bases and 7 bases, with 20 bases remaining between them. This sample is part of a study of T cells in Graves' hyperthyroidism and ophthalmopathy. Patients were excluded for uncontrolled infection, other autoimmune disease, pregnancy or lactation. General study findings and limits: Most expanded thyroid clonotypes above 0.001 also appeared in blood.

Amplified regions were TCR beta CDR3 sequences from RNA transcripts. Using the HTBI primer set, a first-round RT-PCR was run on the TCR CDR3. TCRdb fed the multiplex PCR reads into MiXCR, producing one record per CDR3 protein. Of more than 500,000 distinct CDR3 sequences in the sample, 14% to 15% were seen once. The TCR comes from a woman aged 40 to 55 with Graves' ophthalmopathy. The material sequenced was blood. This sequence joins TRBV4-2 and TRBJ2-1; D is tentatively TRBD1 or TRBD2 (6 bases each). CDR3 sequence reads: CASSRTPRGGKNEQFF. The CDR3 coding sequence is TGTGCCAGCAGCCGGACACCCCGAGGGGGGAAAAATGAGCAGTTCTTC.